This entry lists 17 T cell receptor beta chains sequenced from one sample in a study of control samples from healthy donors and cancer patients. Sequencing used immunoSEQ multiplex PCR; TCRdb keeps in-frame clones, though not all of them. The sample consists of over 150,000 clones, just under 95% of them appearing once. The sequenced sample consisted of blood. Receptors originate from a man between 40 and 49 years old in good health.

J is TRBJ1-6 and V is TRBV5-1, with TRBD1 as a possible D gene (5 bases). The CDR3 is 14 residues long. V dropped 3 bases and J dropped 10 bases, with 14 bases sitting between them. CDR1 and CDR2 from the germline V gene are SGHRS and YFSETQ. In nucleotides, the CDR3 is TGCGCCAGCAGCTCGGGGGAGTTTTGGTCACCCCTCCACTTT. It codes for CASSSGEFWSPLHF.

CDR3 DNA: TGTGCCAGCAGCTTATCCGGACAGGGGGTCCGCTCCTATAATTCACCCCTCCACTTT. Translation: CASSLSGQGVRSYNSPLHF. J is TRBJ1-6 and V is TRBV7-2; TRBD1 aligns across 10 bases. Trimming removed 2 bases from V and 0 bases from J; junction bases left unmatched: 7. CDR3 size: 19 residues. Germline V gene data show CDR1 as SGHTA and CDR2 as FQGNSA.

The V call is TRBV18, the J call TRBJ1-2; weak D call: TRBD1 (6 bases). CDR3 length equals 13 residues. The germline CDR1 and CDR2 sequences are KGHSH and LQKENI. Trimming took 5 bases from V and 13 from J, leaving 20 bases between them. CDR3 sequence reads: CASSDHESGACTF. DNA of the CDR3: TGTGCCAGCTCAGACCACGAATCAGGGGCCTGCACCTTC.

For the CDR3, the DNA is TGTGCCAGCAGCGGCTGGGGAGGACGAGAAAAACTGTTTTTT. Protein sequence: CASSGWGGREKLFF. The J gene is TRBJ1-4, the V gene TRBV5-6; unclear D gene. Germline V gene sequence: CDR1 SGHDT, CDR2 YYEEEE. The V end lost 4 bases, the J end lost 8 bases, and 15 bases lay between the germline ends. The CDR3 extends over 14 amino acids. The full variable domain, its missing parts supplied by reference TRBV5-6 and TRBJ1-4, is DAGVTQSPTHLIKTRGQQVTLRCSPKSGHDTVSWYQQALGQGPQFIFQYYEEEERQRGNFPDRFSGHQFPNYSSELNVNALLLGDSALYLCASSGWGGREKLFFGSGTQLSVL.

Only one count was recorded for this clone. The V and J genes are TRBV5-1 and TRBJ2-3; no clear D. The CDR3 loop spans 13 amino acids. With 2 bases removed from V and 2 bases from J, the gap between germline ends came to 6 bases. Germline V gene data show CDR1 as SGHRS and CDR2 as YFSETQ. CDR3 coding DNA: TGCGCCAGCAGCTTCGACAACACAGATACGCAGTATTTT. Protein: CASSFDNTDTQYF. The full variable domain, rest sourced from reference TRBV5-1 and TRBJ2-3, is KAGVTQTPRYLIKTRGQQVTLSCSPISGHRSVSWYQQTPGQGLQFLFEYFSETQRNKGNFPGRFSGRQFSNSRSEMNVSTLELGDSALYLCASSFDNTDTQYFGPGTRLTVL.

The CDR3 loop reads CASSLRLDRWDGYTF. The CDR3, as DNA: TGTGCCAGCAGCTTGAGGCTCGACAGATGGGATGGCTACACCTTC. This rearrangement joins TRBV5-4 to TRBJ1-2; TRBD1 might be the D (5 bases). Trimming removed 1 base at V and 6 bases at J, with 16 bases between. The CDR3 length is 15 residues. Germline loops: CDR1 SGHNT, CDR2 YYREEE (reference sequence).

CDR3 DNA: TGTGCCAGCAGGACAGGGGATTTCTTGGGCTACACCTTC. Protein: CASRTGDFLGYTF. The chain uses TRBV6-5 and TRBJ1-2; 8 bases fit TRBD1. CDR1 MNHEY and CDR2 SVGAGI come from the germline V gene. The V segment lost 6 bases and the J segment 8 bases; nucleotides outside the gene matches: 8. CDR3 length equals 13 residues.

V gene TRBV9 combines with J gene TRBJ1-2; D is unresolved. This CDR3 has 12 residues. Trimming removed 0 bases from V and 4 bases from J, with 4 bases in between. The V gene's germline CDR1 is SGDLS and CDR2 YYNGEE. The CDR3, as DNA: TGTGCCAGCAGCGTAGATGGCTATGGCTACACCTTC. As protein: CASSVDGYGYTF.

The chain recombines TRBV7-2 with TRBJ2-7; D call uncertain. The germline V gene has CDR1 SGHTA and CDR2 FQGNSA. There are 14 residues in the CDR3. V was pared by 1 base and J by 1 base, with 8 bases between. CDR3 sequence: CASSLGETSYEQYF. CDR3 bases: TGTGCCAGCAGCTTAGGTGAGACTTCCTACGAGCAGTACTTC.

The CDR3 region is CASSQGSSQETQYF. CDR3 nucleotide sequence: TGTGCCAGCAGCCAAGGATCCTCACAAGAGACCCAGTACTTC. The chain employs TRBV4-2 and TRBJ2-5; no definite D call. V shed 1 base and J shed 2 bases, with 8 bases lying between them. There are 14 residues in the CDR3. Germline V gene lookup returns CDR1 LGHNA and CDR2 YNFKEQ.

CDR3 in amino acids: CASSPTLQGDSEKLFF. The CDR3 nucleotides read TGTGCCAGCAGCCCGACCCTACAGGGGGATAGCGAAAAACTGTTTTTT. The V and J genes are TRBV7-9 and TRBJ1-4; 8 nucleotides line up with TRBD1. V lost 5 bases to trimming and J lost 8 bases; unmatched junction nucleotides: 13. This CDR3 region has 16 residues. Germline values: CDR1 SEHNR, CDR2 FQNEAQ (reference sequence). The full variable domain, its missing parts supplied by reference TRBV7-9 and TRBJ1-4, is DTGVSQNPRHKITKRGQNVTFRCDPISEHNRLYWYRQTLGQGPEFLTYFQNEAQLEKSRLLSDRFSAERPKGSFSTLEIQRTEQGDSAMYLCASSPTLQGDSEKLFFGSGTQLSVL.

The chain employs TRBV12-3 or TRBV12-4 and TRBJ1-3; 7 positions match TRBD1. The V segment lost 10 bases and the J segment 9 bases; nucleotides outside the gene matches: 9. CDR3 size: 12 residues. CDR3 protein: CAIRGGEGTIYF. The CDR3 DNA reads as TGTGCCATAAGAGGGGGCGAGGGCACCATATATTTT.

This chain joins TRBV7-7 and TRBJ2-5, with 8 nucleotides matching TRBD1. CDR3 length: 15 amino acids. Germline CDR1 SSHAT, CDR2 FNYEAQ (reference sequence). Germline trimming cut 5 bases from V and 2 bases from J; bases unmatched to any gene: 7. CDR3 in DNA: TGTGCCAGCAGCGCTCACAGGGGGTGGCAAGAGACCCAGTACTTC. It is translated as CASSAHRGWQETQYF.

V and J are TRBV6-5 and TRBJ2-3; TRBD2 agrees at 12 bases. The germline V gene encodes CDR1 MNHEY and CDR2 SVGAGI. Losses at the gene ends were 6 bases for V and 3 bases for J; bases not matched to a gene: 4. This CDR3 has 15 amino acids. CDR3 DNA: TGTGCCAGCAGCCCGCTAGCGGGGGGGACAGATACGCAGTATTTT. It codes for CASSPLAGGTDTQYF.

V gene TRBV28 combines with J gene TRBJ1-6, with a possible D match to TRBD1 (5 bases). Trimming removed 6 bases from V and 8 bases from J, with 20 bases in between. Germline V CDR1 and CDR2: MDHEN, SYDVKM. This CDR3 spans 16 amino acids. CDR3 region: CASRNAQGLAYSPLHF. CDR3 sequence (DNA): TGTGCCAGCAGAAACGCCCAGGGCCTTGCCTATTCACCCCTCCACTTT.

The chain recombines TRBV19 with TRBJ2-1; 10 nucleotides line up with TRBD1. Germline V gene lookup returns CDR1 LNHDA and CDR2 SQIVND (reference sequence). The CDR3 runs 13 residues. The trim removed 7 bases at V and 9 bases at J, leaving 6 bases unmatched. The chain's CDR3 is CASTDRGRGEQFF. The CDR3, as DNA: TGTGCCAGTACCGACAGGGGGCGGGGTGAGCAGTTCTTC. Combining the CDR3 with reference TRBV19 and TRBJ2-1 gives the whole variable domain DGGITQSPKYLFRKEGQNVTLSCEQNLNHDAMYWYRQDPGQGLRLIYYSQIVNDFQKGDIAEGYSVSREKKESFPLTVTSAQKNPTAFYLCASTDRGRGEQFFGPGTRLTVL.

The V call is TRBV6-1, the J call TRBJ1-2; 10 bases match TRBD1. Trimming removed 2 bases from V and 5 bases from J; junction bases left unmatched: 8. Germline CDR1 is MNHNS and CDR2 is SASEGT. CDR3 length: 16 residues. CDR3 residues: CASSERGRTGGYGYTF. The CDR3 bases are TGTGCCAGCAGTGAAAGAGGAAGGACAGGGGGATATGGCTACACCTTC.